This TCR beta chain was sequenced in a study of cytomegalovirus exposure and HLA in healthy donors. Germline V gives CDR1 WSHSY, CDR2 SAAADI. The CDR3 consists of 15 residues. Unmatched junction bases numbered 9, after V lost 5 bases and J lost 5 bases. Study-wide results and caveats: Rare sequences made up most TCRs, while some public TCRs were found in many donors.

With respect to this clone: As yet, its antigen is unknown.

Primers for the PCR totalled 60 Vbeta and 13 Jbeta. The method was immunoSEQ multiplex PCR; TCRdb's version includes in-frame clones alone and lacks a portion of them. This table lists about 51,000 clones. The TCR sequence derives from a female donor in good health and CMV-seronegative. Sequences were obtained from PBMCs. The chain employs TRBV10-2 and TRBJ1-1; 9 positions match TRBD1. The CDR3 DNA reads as TGCGCCAGCAGTTACCCCGGACAGGGGAGGACTGAAGCTTTCTTT. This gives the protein CASSYPGQGRTEAFF.